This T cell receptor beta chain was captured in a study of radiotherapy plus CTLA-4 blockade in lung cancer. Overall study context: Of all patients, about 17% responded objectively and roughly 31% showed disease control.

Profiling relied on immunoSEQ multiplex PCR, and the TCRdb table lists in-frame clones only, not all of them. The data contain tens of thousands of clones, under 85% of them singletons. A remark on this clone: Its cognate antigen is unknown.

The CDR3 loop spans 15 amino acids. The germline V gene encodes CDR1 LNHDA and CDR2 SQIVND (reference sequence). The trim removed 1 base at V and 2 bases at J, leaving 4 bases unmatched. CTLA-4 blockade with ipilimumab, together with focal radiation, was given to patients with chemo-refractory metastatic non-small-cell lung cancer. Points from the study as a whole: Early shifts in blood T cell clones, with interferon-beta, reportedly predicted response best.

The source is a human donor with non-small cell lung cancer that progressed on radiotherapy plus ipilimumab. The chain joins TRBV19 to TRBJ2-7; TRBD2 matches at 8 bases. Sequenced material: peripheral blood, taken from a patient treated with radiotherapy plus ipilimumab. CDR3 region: CASSIVAGGTYEQYF. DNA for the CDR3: TGTGCCAGTAGTATAGTGGCGGGAGGAACCTACGAGCAGTACTTC.